This is a list of T cell receptor beta chains from one sample in a study of cytotoxic CD8 clonotypes in ibrutinib-treated CLL. The protocol was immunoSEQ multiplex PCR, while the TCRdb copy is restricted to in-frame clones and leaves out a portion. The table shows about 140,000 clones, with roughly 80% occurring only once. The sample was PBMCs, taken after 12 months of ibrutinib treatment. Receptor source: a human donor with chronic lymphocytic leukemia. Both conserved end residues are part of each CDR3. D genes are given only for firm matches. Size is omitted from some rows. Given values are once, few, many or a class for expanded clones.

D,J,V,size,CDR3,DNA
.,TRBJ1-2,TRBV6-5,.,CASRFTAYGYTF,TGTGCCAGCAGGTTTACCGCCTATGGCTACACCTTC
TRBD1,TRBJ1-2,TRBV28,.,CASRPNLRDRFNYGYTF,TGTGCCAGCAGACCGAACCTCCGGGACAGGTTTAACTATGGCTACACCTTC
.,TRBJ1-2,TRBV13,.,CASSLGSNVIEDYGYTF,TGTGCCAGCAGCTTAGGTAGTAATGTAATAGAAGACTATGGCTACACCTTC
TRBD2,TRBJ2-3,TRBV11-2,.,CASSLGSGGANTQYF,TGTGCCAGCAGCTTAGGCAGCGGGGGGGCCAATACGCAGTATTTT
.,TRBJ2-7,TRBV27,once,CASSLSLGVIHEQYF,TGTGCCAGCAGTTTATCACTTGGGGTTATCCACGAGCAGTACTTC
.,TRBJ2-7,TRBV6-5,once,CASSYGGGGGTYEQYF,TGTGCCAGCAGTTACGGGGGTGGAGGAGGAACCTACGAGCAGTACTTC
.,TRBJ1-3,TRBV4-3,few,CASSQDPHSGNTIYF,TGCGCCAGCAGCCAAGACCCCCACTCTGGAAACACCATATATTTT
TRBD1,TRBJ2-7,TRBV28,.,CASSLPGTGGSYEQYF,TGTGCCAGCAGTCTTCCCGGGACAGGGGGTTCATACGAGCAGTACTTC
TRBD1,TRBJ1-5,TRBV19,.,CASMAGQESNQPQHF,TGTGCCAGTATGGCGGGACAGGAGAGCAATCAGCCCCAGCATTTT
.,TRBJ2-7,TRBV25-1,.,CASSEGWGPSYEQYF,TGTGCCAGCAGTGAAGGGTGGGGGCCCTCCTACGAGCAGTACTTC
.,TRBJ2-7,TRBV6-5,.,CASSYSWDFKVYEQYF,TGTGCCAGCAGTTACTCTTGGGACTTTAAAGTTTACGAGCAGTACTTC
.,TRBJ1-1,TRBV15,few,CATQTGVNTEAFF,TGTGCCACCCAAACCGGGGTGAACACTGAAGCTTTCTTT
.,TRBJ1-2,TRBV6-5,few,CASSRDRTNYGYTF,TGTGCCAGCAGTCGGGACCGAACTAACTATGGCTACACCTTC
.,TRBJ2-5,TRBV19,once,CASTLGPDETQYF,TGTGCCAGTACCCTCGGGCCCGATGAGACCCAGTACTTC
.,TRBJ2-2,TRBV6-4,.,CASSEGRGNTGELFF,TGTGCCAGCAGTGAGGGGCGGGGGAACACCGGGGAGCTGTTTTTT
TRBD2,TRBJ2-7,TRBV4-1,.,CASSQGLADSYEQYF,TGCGCCAGCAGCCAAGGGCTAGCGGACTCCTACGAGCAGTACTTC
TRBD2,TRBJ2-7,TRBV5-1,.,CASSLAGGVYEQYF,TGCGCCAGCAGCTTAGCGGGGGGCGTTTACGAGCAGTACTTC
TRBD1,TRBJ1-2,TRBV28,.,CATAGQGDRGNYGYTF,TGTGCCACCGCGGGACAGGGAGACCGTGGTAACTATGGCTACACCTTC
TRBD1,TRBJ2-5,TRBV10-3,.,CASSWQTGNGETQYF,TGTGCCAGCAGTTGGCAGACAGGGAACGGAGAGACCCAGTACTTC
.,TRBJ1-6,TRBV2,.,CASTRQLNSPLHF,TGTGCCAGCACGCGACAGCTTAATTCACCCCTCCACTTT
TRBD1,TRBJ2-7,TRBV18,.,CASSPTGSYEQYF,TGTGCCAGCTCACCGACAGGGTCCTACGAGCAGTACTTC
TRBD1,TRBJ1-1,TRBV28,.,CASSLIRAAGGGTEAFF,TGTGCCAGCAGTTTAATCCGTGCGGCAGGGGGTGGGACTGAAGCTTTCTTT
TRBD2,TRBJ2-5,TRBV11-2,.,CASSLAGDWGTQYF,TGTGCCAGCAGCTTGGCGGGGGACTGGGGGACCCAGTACTTC
TRBD1,TRBJ2-7,TRBV5-1,.,CASSWTGEAYEQYF,TGCGCCAGCAGCTGGACAGGGGAAGCCTACGAGCAGTACTTC
.,TRBJ2-3,TRBV10-3,few,CATRDSATDTQYF,TGTGCCACCAGGGACTCCGCCACAGATACGCAGTATTTT
.,TRBJ1-5,TRBV19,.,CASSIQRGGNQPQHF,TGTGCCAGTAGTATTCAGAGGGGTGGTAATCAGCCCCAGCATTTT
.,TRBJ2-1,TRBV27,.,CASSLLRGLSSYNEQFF,TGTGCCAGCAGTTTATTGCGGGGGCTGAGCTCCTACAATGAGCAGTTCTTC
.,TRBJ1-6,TRBV10-3,few,CAITGGSSPLHF,TGTGCCATCACGGGGGGCAGTTCACCCCTCCACTTT
.,TRBJ1-2,TRBV6-5,.,CASSYRNYGYTF,TGTGCCAGCAGTTACCGCAACTATGGCTACACCTTC
.,TRBJ1-2,TRBV6-5,.,CASSYMGTGRYGYTF,TGTGCCAGCAGTTATATGGGAACAGGTCGCTATGGCTACACCTTC
TRBD1,TRBJ2-7,TRBV7-3,.,CASSLTPGGNEQYF,TGTGCCAGCAGCTTAACTCCAGGGGGCAACGAGCAGTACTTC
.,TRBJ2-1,TRBV28,.,CASQVPSYNEQFF,TGTGCCAGCCAGGTCCCATCCTACAATGAGCAGTTCTTC
.,TRBJ2-6,TRBV5-1,.,CASSLTVSGANVLTF,TGCGCCAGCAGCTTGACAGTATCTGGGGCCAACGTCCTGACTTTC
.,TRBJ2-7,TRBV7-9,.,CASRGGGYEQYF,TGTGCCAGCAGGGGTGGTGGCTACGAGCAGTACTTC
.,TRBJ1-2,TRBV5-1,.,CASSLDSFYGYTF,TGCGCCAGCAGCTTGGACAGCTTCTATGGCTACACCTTC
.,TRBJ2-7,TRBV5-5,once,CASSGGGDRTLYEQYF,TGTGCCAGCAGCGGCGGGGGCGACAGGACTCTCTACGAGCAGTACTTC
TRBD2,TRBJ2-7,TRBV7-9,.,CASSPRSGGPSYEQYF,TGTGCCAGCAGCCCGAGGAGCGGGGGACCCTCCTACGAGCAGTACTTC
.,TRBJ1-1,TRBV11-2,.,CASRREMVDTEAFF,TGTGCCAGCAGGAGGGAAATGGTGGACACTGAAGCTTTCTTT
TRBD2,TRBJ2-2,TRBV2,.,CASSLAGGSVGELFF,TGTGCCAGCAGTTTAGCGGGGGGGAGCGTCGGGGAGCTGTTTTTT
TRBD2,TRBJ2-7,TRBV6-5,few,CASSYSGGGSAYEQYF,TGTGCCAGCAGTTACTCAGGCGGGGGGTCGGCCTACGAGCAGTACTTC
.,TRBJ1-3,TRBV7-9,.,CASSLADRPGNTIYF,TGTGCCAGCAGCTTAGCCGACAGACCCGGAAACACCATATATTTT
.,TRBJ1-1,TRBV5-1,few,CASSLSQGKMNTEAFF,TGCGCCAGCAGCTTGAGTCAGGGGAAAATGAACACTGAAGCTTTCTTT
.,TRBJ2-7,TRBV10-3,.,CAISERTEYEQYF,TGTGCCATCAGTGAGCGGACAGAATACGAGCAGTACTTC
.,TRBJ1-1,TRBV7-9,once,CASSTRGGAGTEAFF,TGTGCCAGCAGCACCCGGGGGGGCGCGGGCACTGAAGCTTTCTTT